One T cell receptor (beta chain) is described in this entry. The antigen remains undetermined. The CDR3 length is 14 residues. Deletions cut 7 bases from V and 2 bases from J, with 14 bases between. CDR1 and CDR2 (germline): MNHEY, SVGAGI. Next came a second PCR, run for roughly 6 to 11 cycles, which used a sample-barcoded 5' primer along with a J-beta primer mix. MiXCR was run by TCRdb on the 5' RACE reads, yielding one entry per CDR3 protein. The repertoire holds about 1.4 million distinct CDR3 sequences, with around 55% as singletons. This sample was taken from a study of blood T cells in healthy people across ages. Broader study findings: The study found more naive CD4+ cells and higher diversity in long-lived than aged donors.

Total RNA extraction produced at least 5 micrograms (per sample) for the study. Sequenced sample: blood. The sequence was collected from a man younger than 30 in good health. The chain combines TRBV6-5 with TRBJ1-2; the D gene is possibly TRBD1 (6 bases). The CDR3 loop reads CASTRDRQNYGYTF. CDR3 nucleotide sequence: TGTGCCAGCACTAGAGACAGGCAAAACTATGGCTACACCTTC.